These T cell receptor beta chains were read from a single sample in a study of breast tumors, draining lymph nodes, adjacent tissues. TCRdb re-derived calls from the multiplex PCR reads in MiXCR, one entry per CDR3 protein. The table has over 20,000 distinct CDR3 sequences, less than 35% seen once. The sequencing input was breast tumor tissue. These receptors came from a female donor with breast cancer. Some clones in this sample may be carry-over from other donors' samples. Each CDR3 is given with its conserved first and last residue. The order of the fields is V gene, D gene, clone size, J gene, CDR3 protein, CDR3 DNA. D genes are given only for firm matches. Clone size, where shown, is once, few, many, or a class for clones that have expanded.

TRBV18,NA,NA,TRBJ1-1,CASSPRVSEAFF,TGTGCCAGCTCACCACGGGTGAGCGAAGCTTTCTTT
TRBV20-1,NA,many,TRBJ2-2,CSAWDGDTGELFF,TGCAGTGCTTGGGACGGCGACACCGGGGAGCTGTTTTTT
TRBV28,NA,NA,TRBJ2-2,CASSLGNGELFF,TGTGCCAGCAGTTTAGGAAACGGGGAGCTGTTTTTT
TRBV6-1,NA,NA,TRBJ1-1,CASSDRGITEAFF,TGTGCCAGCAGTGACAGGGGTATCACTGAAGCTTTCTTT
TRBV9,TRBD1,many,TRBJ2-7,CASSESPGQGAVEQYF,TGTGCCAGCAGTGAATCCCCGGGACAGGGGGCGGTCGAGCAGTACTTC
TRBV20-1,NA,once,TRBJ1-2,CSARGGGYTF,TGCAGTGCTAGAGGGGGCGGCTACACCTTC
TRBV19,NA,many,TRBJ2-2,CASSPARTGELFF,TGTGCCAGTAGTCCCGCACGCACCGGGGAGCTGTTTTTT
TRBV12-3/TRBV12-4,NA,many,TRBJ2-1,CASSRESYNEQFF,TGTGCCAGCAGTCGGGAGTCCTACAATGAGCAGTTCTTC
TRBV3-1,NA,NA,TRBJ1-1,CASRRMGITEAFF,TGTGCCAGCCGTCGGATGGGGATCACTGAAGCTTTCTTT
TRBV4-1,NA,many,TRBJ1-4,CASSQSGTRDEKLFF,TGCGCCAGCAGCCAATCCGGGACAAGGGATGAAAAACTGTTTTTT
TRBV7-9,TRBD2,many,TRBJ2-1,CASSLAPGRGSYNEQFF,TGTGCCAGCAGCTTAGCCCCGGGGAGGGGATCCTACAATGAGCAGTTCTTC
TRBV9,TRBD1,NA,TRBJ2-3,CASTFRDRVKDTQYF,TGTGCCAGCACCTTCCGGGACAGGGTGAAAGATACGCAGTATTTT
TRBV12-3/TRBV12-4,NA,NA,TRBJ2-7,CASSLGRAEQYF,TGTGCCAGCAGTTTAGGGAGGGCCGAGCAGTACTTC
TRBV28,NA,many,TRBJ1-5,CASSLWSRYNQPQHF,TGTGCCAGCAGTTTATGGTCCAGATACAATCAGCCCCAGCATTTT
TRBV9,NA,medium-sized,TRBJ1-4,CASSVDSDSTEKLFF,TGTGCCAGCAGCGTAGATAGCGACAGCACAGAAAAACTGTTTTTT
TRBV10-1,NA,large,TRBJ1-6,CASGRSPLHF,TGCGCCAGCGGACGATCACCCCTCCACTTT
TRBV28,NA,many,TRBJ1-2,CASSFPEGGDYGYTF,TGTGCCAGCAGTTTTCCGGAGGGGGGTGACTATGGCTACACCTTC
TRBV28,TRBD2,NA,TRBJ2-2,CASSSTGLAQNTGELFF,TGTGCCAGCAGTTCAACAGGACTAGCGCAAAACACCGGGGAGCTGTTTTTT
TRBV11-2,TRBD1,many,TRBJ1-2,CASSVGQERYGYTF,TGTGCCAGCAGCGTTGGACAGGAACGCTATGGCTACACCTTC
TRBV20-1,NA,medium-sized,TRBJ2-7,CSAPTGRGSYEQYF,TGCAGTGCCCCTACTGGAAGGGGCTCCTACGAGCAGTACTTC
TRBV5-8,NA,many,TRBJ2-4,CASSFGPDPNIQYF,TGTGCCAGCAGCTTTGGTCCGGACCCAAACATTCAGTACTTC
TRBV6-5,TRBD1,many,TRBJ1-2,CASSNLQGNRGLGYTF,TGTGCCAGCAGTAACTTACAGGGGAACAGGGGCCTAGGCTACACCTTC
TRBV5-1,NA,many,TRBJ1-4,CASRLGASREKLFF,TGCGCCAGCAGGCTGGGGGCGTCGCGGGAAAAACTGTTTTTT
TRBV10-3,TRBD2,medium-sized,TRBJ2-5,CAISESTASGSPQYF,TGTGCCATCAGTGAGTCGACGGCTAGCGGGAGCCCCCAGTACTTC
TRBV28,NA,many,TRBJ2-7,CASSYLDEQYF,TGTGCCAGCAGTTATCTAGACGAGCAGTACTTC
TRBV27,NA,many,TRBJ2-5,CASRSRGQETQYF,TGTGCCAGCAGAAGCAGGGGACAAGAGACCCAGTACTTC
TRBV6-7,NA,many,TRBJ2-1,CASSYPLAYEQFF,TGTGCCAGCAGTTACCCCCTAGCGTACGAGCAGTTCTTC
TRBV7-8,NA,many,TRBJ2-1,CASSLVVGSPGYNEQFF,TGTGCCAGCAGCTTAGTTGTCGGGAGCCCGGGTTACAATGAGCAGTTCTTC
TRBV27,TRBD2,many,TRBJ2-3,CASSSSSGSVTDTQYF,TGTGCCAGCAGTTCTTCTAGCGGGAGTGTCACAGATACGCAGTATTTT
TRBV5-4,TRBD2,many,TRBJ2-3,CASSSPVAGGTDTQYF,TGTGCCAGCAGCTCACCTGTAGCGGGAGGGACAGATACGCAGTATTTT
TRBV27,NA,few,TRBJ1-5,CASSLSGAGQPQHF,TGTGCCAGCAGTTTATCAGGGGCAGGGCAGCCCCAGCATTTT
TRBV20-1,NA,NA,TRBJ2-4,CSVSGAGAGKNIQYF,TGCAGTGTATCTGGGGCGGGGGCCGGCAAAAACATTCAGTACTTC
TRBV20-1,NA,many,TRBJ1-2,CSARAGKSSYYGYTF,TGCAGTGCTAGAGCAGGGAAGTCAAGTTACTATGGCTACACCTTC
TRBV18,NA,medium-sized,TRBJ2-1,CASSLPREQFF,TGTGCCAGCTCACTGCCCCGGGAGCAGTTCTTC
TRBV3-1,NA,many,TRBJ2-1,CASSSSGHVAQFF,TGTGCCAGCAGCTCGTCGGGACACGTCGCGCAGTTCTTC
TRBV15,TRBD2,many,TRBJ2-2,CATSKELAGAVTGELFF,TGTGCCACCAGCAAAGAACTAGCGGGAGCGGTTACCGGGGAGCTGTTTTTT
TRBV20-1,TRBD2,NA,TRBJ2-1,CSARIAGSSYNEQFF,TGCAGTGCTAGAATAGCGGGTAGCTCCTACAATGAGCAGTTCTTC
TRBV24-1,NA,NA,TRBJ2-1,CATSDGVTF,TGTGCCACCAGTGATGGGGTCACCTTC
TRBV20-1,TRBD2,many,TRBJ2-5,CSARDPGLKETQYF,TGCAGTGCTAGAGATCCGGGACTAAAAGAGACCCAGTACTTC
TRBV7-9,NA,many,TRBJ2-7,CASSLTEWRAYSYEQYF,TGTGCCAGCAGCTTAACTGAGTGGCGGGCCTACTCCTACGAGCAGTACTTC
TRBV6-5,TRBD1,NA,TRBJ2-5,CAGSFGQGAFGETQYF,TGTGCCGGCAGTTTTGGACAGGGGGCCTTCGGGGAGACCCAGTACTTC
TRBV6-4,NA,NA,TRBJ2-5,CASSPYQETQYF,TGTGCCAGCAGTCCCTACCAAGAGACCCAGTACTTC
TRBV20-1,TRBD1,NA,TRBJ2-7,CSAGQGPYEQYF,TGCAGTGCCGGACAGGGTCCCTACGAGCAGTACTTC
TRBV20-1,TRBD2,many,TRBJ2-2,CSASLAGGFTGELFF,TGCAGTGCTAGCTTAGCGGGAGGATTCACCGGGGAGCTGTTTTTT
TRBV5-6,NA,many,TRBJ1-5,CASSQMGRSNQPQHF,TGTGCCAGCAGCCAAATGGGGAGAAGCAATCAGCCCCAGCATTTT
TRBV7-9,NA,many,TRBJ2-3,CASRDWSSTDTQYF,TGTGCCAGCAGGGACTGGTCAAGCACAGATACGCAGTATTTT
TRBV27,NA,many,TRBJ1-6,CASSLGPSSYNSPLHF,TGTGCCAGCAGTTTGGGTCCAAGCTCCTATAATTCACCCCTCCACTTT
TRBV28,NA,many,TRBJ1-2,CASRGTPERANYGYTF,TGTGCCAGCAGGGGGACACCTGAAAGGGCTAACTATGGCTACACCTTC
TRBV20-1,NA,NA,TRBJ2-7,CSARESYEQYF,TGCAGTGCTCGGGAGAGCTACGAGCAGTACTTC
TRBV2,NA,many,TRBJ2-1,CASSGGNEQFF,TGTGCCAGCAGTGGGGGCAATGAGCAGTTCTTC
TRBV4-2,NA,many,TRBJ2-3,CASSQAVGGSTDTQYF,TGTGCCAGCAGCCAGGCGGTTGGCGGGAGCACAGATACGCAGTATTTT
TRBV10-2,NA,NA,TRBJ2-3,CASRQDTQYF,TGCGCCAGCAGGCAGGACACGCAGTATTTT
TRBV5-6,NA,NA,TRBJ1-3,CASSLVGPGNTIYF,TGTGCCAGCAGCTTGGTGGGCCCTGGAAACACCATATATTTT
TRBV10-3,TRBD1,NA,TRBJ2-7,CAISVRMGQTITARHEQYF,TGTGCCATCAGTGTGAGAATGGGACAGACTATAACGGCTAGGCACGAGCAGTACTTC
TRBV7-9,NA,many,TRBJ2-4,CASTRGENIQYF,TGTGCCAGCACCAGAGGGGAAAACATTCAGTACTTC
TRBV12-3/TRBV12-4,TRBD2,many,TRBJ2-2,CASTPSGSANTGELFF,TGTGCCAGCACCCCGAGCGGGAGCGCTAACACCGGGGAGCTGTTTTTT
TRBV7-2,NA,many,TRBJ2-3,CASSQSTDTQYF,TGTGCCAGCAGCCAAAGCACAGATACGCAGTATTTT